Listed here is a single T cell receptor beta chain. Its antigen is currently unknown. Sequenced by immunoSEQ multiplex PCR; TCRdb stores in-frame clones only, minus some. The data show about 180,000 clones, approximately 88% seen once. This entry comes from a study of Ad26.COV2.S vaccination and SARS-CoV-2 variants. The germline V gene has CDR1 GTSNPN and CDR2 SVGIG (reference sequence). V shed 2 bases and J shed 5 bases, with 12 bases lying between them. This CDR3 contains 14 residues. Study-wide points: Substantial breadth was reported for post-vaccination spike-specific CD8+ and CD4+ T cells.

Sequenced material: peripheral blood, taken after recovery from COVID-19. The V call is TRBV30, the J call TRBJ1-4; D is perhaps TRBD1 (6 bases). The receptor was isolated from a human donor who had recovered from COVID-19. The chain's CDR3 is CAWSYPGVNEKLFF. CDR3 coding DNA: TGTGCCTGGAGTTATCCAGGGGTGAATGAAAAACTGTTTTTT.